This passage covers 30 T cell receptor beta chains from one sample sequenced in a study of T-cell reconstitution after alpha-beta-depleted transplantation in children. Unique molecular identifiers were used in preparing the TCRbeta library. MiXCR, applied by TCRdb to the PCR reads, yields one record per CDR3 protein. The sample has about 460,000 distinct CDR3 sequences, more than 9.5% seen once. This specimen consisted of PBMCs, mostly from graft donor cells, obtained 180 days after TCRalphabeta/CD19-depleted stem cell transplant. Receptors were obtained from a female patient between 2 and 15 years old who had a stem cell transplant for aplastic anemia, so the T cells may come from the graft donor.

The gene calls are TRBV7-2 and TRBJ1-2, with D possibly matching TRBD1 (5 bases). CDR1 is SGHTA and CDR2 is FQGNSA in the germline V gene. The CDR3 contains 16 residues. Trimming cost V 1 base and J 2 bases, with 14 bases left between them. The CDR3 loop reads CASSLEGAWKNYGYTF. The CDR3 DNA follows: TGTGCCAGCAGCTTAGAAGGGGCCTGGAAGAACTATGGCTACACCTTC.

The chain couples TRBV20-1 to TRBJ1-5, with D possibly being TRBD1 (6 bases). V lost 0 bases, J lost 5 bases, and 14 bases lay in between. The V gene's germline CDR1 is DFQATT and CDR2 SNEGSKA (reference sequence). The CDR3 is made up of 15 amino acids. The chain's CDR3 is CSARDPVQGDQPQHF. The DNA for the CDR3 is TGCAGTGCTAGAGATCCAGTACAGGGTGATCAGCCCCAGCATTTT.

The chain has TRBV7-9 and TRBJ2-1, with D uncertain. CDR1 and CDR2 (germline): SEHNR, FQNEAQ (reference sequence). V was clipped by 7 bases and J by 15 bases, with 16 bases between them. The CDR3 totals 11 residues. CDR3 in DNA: TGTGCCAGCACCTATCTGGGCAGTCTGTTCTTC. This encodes CASTYLGSLFF.

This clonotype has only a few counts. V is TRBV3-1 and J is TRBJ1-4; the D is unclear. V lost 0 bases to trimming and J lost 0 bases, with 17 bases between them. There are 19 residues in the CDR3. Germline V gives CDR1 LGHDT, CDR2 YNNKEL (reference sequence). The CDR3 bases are TGTGCCAGCAGCCAAGAACGGCTACGTGGGTCCTCAACTAATGAAAAACTGTTTTTT. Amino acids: CASSQERLRGSSTNEKLFF.

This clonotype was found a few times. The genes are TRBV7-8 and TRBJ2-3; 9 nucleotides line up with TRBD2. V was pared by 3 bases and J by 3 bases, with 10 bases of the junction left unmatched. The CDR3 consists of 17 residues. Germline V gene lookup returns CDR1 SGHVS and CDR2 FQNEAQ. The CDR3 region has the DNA TGTGCCAGCAGCTTCCGAAGAATAGCGGGAGTGACAGATACGCAGTATTTT. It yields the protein CASSFRRIAGVTDTQYF.

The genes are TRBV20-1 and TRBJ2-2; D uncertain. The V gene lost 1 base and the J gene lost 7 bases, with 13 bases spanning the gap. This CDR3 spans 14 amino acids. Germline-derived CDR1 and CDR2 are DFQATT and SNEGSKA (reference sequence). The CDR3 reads CSARVPSRIGELFF. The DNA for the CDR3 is TGCAGTGCTAGAGTCCCGTCGAGGATCGGGGAGCTGTTTTTT.

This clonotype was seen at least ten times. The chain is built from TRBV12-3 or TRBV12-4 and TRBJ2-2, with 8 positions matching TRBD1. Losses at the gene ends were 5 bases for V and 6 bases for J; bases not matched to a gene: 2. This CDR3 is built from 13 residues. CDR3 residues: CASSPTGAGELFF. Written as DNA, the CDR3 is TGTGCCAGCAGTCCGACAGGGGCCGGGGAGCTGTTTTTT.

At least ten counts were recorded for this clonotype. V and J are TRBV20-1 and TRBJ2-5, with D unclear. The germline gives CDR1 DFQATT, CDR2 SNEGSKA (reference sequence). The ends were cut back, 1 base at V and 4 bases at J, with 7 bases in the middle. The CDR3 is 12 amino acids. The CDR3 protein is CSARAPGETQYF. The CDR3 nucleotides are TGCAGTGCTAGAGCTCCAGGAGAGACCCAGTACTTC.

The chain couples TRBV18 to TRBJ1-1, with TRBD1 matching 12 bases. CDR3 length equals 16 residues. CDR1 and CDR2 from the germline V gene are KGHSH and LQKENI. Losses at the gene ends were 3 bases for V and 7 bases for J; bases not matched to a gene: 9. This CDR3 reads CASSPAPGQGANEAFF. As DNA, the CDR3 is TGTGCCAGCTCACCGGCACCGGGACAGGGGGCAAATGAAGCTTTCTTT.

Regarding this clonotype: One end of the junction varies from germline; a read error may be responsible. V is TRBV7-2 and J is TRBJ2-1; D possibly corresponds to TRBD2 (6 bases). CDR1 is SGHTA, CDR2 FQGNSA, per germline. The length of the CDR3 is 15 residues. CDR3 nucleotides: TGTGCCAGCAGCTTAAATAGCGGAGGCTACAATGACCAGTTCTTC. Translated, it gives CASSLNSGGYNDQFF.

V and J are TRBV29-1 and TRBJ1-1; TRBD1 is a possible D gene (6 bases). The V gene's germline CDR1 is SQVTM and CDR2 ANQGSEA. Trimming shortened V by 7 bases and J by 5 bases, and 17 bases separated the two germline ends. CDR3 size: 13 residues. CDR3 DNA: TGCAGCGGTCACCCCAGGGGAGGGACTGAAGCTTTCTTT. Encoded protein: CSGHPRGGTEAFF.

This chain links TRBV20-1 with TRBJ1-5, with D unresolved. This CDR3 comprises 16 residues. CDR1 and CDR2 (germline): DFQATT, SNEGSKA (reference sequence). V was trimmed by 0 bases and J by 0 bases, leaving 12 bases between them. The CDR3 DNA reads TGCAGTGCTAGAGATCCAAACAGTTATAGCAATCAGCCCCAGCATTTT. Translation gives CSARDPNSYSNQPQHF.

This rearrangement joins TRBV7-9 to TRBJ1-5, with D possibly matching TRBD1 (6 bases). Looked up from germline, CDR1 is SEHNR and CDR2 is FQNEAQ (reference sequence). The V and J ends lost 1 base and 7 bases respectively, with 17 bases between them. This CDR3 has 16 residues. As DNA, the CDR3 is TGTGCCAGCAGCTTAGGAGGGTCGGGCGACAGGCAGCCCCAGCATTTT. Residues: CASSLGGSGDRQPQHF.

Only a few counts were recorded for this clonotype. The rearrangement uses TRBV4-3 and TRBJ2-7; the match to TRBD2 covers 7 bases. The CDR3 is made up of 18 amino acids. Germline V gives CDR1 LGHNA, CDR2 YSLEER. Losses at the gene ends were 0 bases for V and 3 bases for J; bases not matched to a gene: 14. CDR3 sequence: CASSQEWGFGGNNYEQYF. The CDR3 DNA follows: TGCGCCAGCAGCCAAGAATGGGGCTTCGGGGGGAACAACTACGAGCAGTACTTC.

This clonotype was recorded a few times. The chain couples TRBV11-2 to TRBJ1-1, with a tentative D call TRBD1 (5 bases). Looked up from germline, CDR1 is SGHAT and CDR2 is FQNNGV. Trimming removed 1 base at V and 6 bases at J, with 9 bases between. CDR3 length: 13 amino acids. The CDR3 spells CASSLGGAAEAFF. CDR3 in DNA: TGTGCCAGCAGCTTAGGAGGGGCGGCTGAAGCTTTCTTT.

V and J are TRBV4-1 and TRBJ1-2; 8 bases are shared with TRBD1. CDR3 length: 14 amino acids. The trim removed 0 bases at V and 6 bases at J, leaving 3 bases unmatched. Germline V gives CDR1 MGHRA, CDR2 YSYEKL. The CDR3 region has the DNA TGCGCCAGCAGCCAAGAAAGGACAGGGCATGGCTACACCTTC. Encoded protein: CASSQERTGHGYTF.

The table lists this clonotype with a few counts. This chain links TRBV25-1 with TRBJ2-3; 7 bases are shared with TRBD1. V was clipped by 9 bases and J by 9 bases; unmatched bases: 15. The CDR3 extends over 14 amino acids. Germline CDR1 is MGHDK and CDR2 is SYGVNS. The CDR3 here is CASAADRPLRTQYF. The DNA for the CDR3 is TGTGCCAGTGCGGCGGACAGGCCCCTCAGGACGCAGTATTTT.

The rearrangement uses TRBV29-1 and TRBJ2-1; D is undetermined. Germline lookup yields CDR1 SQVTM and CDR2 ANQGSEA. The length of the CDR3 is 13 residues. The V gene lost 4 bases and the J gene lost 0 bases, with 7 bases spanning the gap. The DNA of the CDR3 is TGCAGCGTTGTCTGGGACTCCTACAATGAGCAGTTCTTC. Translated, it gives CSVVWDSYNEQFF.

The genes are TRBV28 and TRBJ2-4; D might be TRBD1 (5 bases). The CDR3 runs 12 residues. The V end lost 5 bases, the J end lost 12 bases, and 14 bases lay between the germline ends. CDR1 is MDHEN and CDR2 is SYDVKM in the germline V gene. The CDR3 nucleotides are TGTGCCAGCAGTACCTCCAGGGCGGATCAGTACTTC. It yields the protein CASSTSRADQYF.

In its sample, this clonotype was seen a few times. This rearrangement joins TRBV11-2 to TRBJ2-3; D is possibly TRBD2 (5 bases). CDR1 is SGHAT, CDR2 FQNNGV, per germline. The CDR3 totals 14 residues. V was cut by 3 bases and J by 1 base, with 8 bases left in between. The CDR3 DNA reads TGTGCCAGCAGCTTCATTAGCGGCACAGATACGCAGTATTTT. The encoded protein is CASSFISGTDTQYF.

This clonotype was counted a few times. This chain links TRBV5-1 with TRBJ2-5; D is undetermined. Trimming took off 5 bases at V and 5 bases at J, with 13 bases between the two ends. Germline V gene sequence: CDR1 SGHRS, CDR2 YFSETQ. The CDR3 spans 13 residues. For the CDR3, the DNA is TGCGCCAGCAGGCCCGATATGAGGGAGACCCAGTACTTC. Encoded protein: CASRPDMRETQYF.

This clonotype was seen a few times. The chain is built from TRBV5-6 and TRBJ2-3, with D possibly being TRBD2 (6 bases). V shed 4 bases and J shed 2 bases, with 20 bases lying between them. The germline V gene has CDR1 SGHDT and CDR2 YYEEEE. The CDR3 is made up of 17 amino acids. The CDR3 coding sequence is TGTGCCAGCAGCCTCTCCATCTTCGGGCGGGACACAGATACGCAGTATTTT. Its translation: CASSLSIFGRDTDTQYF.

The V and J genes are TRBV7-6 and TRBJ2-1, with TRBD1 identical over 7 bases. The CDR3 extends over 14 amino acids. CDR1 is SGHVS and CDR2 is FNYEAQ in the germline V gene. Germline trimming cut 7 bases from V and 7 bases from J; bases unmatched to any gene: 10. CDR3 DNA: TGTGCCAGCACCCCAGGGGGAGAGTTGAATGAGCAGTTCTTC. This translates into CASTPGGELNEQFF.

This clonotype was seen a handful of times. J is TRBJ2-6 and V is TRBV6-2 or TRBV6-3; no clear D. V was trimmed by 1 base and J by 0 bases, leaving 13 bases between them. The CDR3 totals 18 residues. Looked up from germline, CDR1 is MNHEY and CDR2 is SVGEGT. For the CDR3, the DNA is TGTGCCAGCAGTTACTTTCGTCCGTTTTTCTCTGGGGCCAACGTCCTGACTTTC. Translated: CASSYFRPFFSGANVLTF.

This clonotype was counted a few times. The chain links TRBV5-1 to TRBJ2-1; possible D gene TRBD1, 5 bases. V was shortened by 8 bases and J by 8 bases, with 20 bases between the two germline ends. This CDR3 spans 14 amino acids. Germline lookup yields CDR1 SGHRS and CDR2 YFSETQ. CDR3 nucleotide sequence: TGCGCCAGGGCACAGGAGCTACATTCGGATGAGCAGTTCTTC. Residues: CARAQELHSDEQFF.

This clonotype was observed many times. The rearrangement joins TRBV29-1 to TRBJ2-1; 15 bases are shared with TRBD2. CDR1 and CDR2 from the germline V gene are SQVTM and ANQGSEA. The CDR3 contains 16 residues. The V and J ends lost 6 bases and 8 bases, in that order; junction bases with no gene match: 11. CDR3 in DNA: TGCAGCGTCGAACGGACTAGCGGGAGGGCCAGGGATGAGCAGTTCTTC. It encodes CSVERTSGRARDEQFF.

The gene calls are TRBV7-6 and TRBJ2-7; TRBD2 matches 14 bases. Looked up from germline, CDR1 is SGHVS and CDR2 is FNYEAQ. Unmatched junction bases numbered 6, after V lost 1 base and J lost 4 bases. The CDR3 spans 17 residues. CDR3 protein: CASSLGGTSGSRYEQYF. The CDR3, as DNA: TGTGCCAGCAGCTTAGGGGGGACTAGCGGGAGTCGGTACGAGCAGTACTTC.

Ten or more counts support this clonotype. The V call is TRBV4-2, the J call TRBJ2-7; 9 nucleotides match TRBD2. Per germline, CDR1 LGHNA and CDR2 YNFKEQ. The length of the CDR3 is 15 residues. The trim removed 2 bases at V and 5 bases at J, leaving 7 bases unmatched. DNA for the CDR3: TGTGCCAGCAGCCAACGACTAGCGGAGGTCAACGAGCAGTACTTC. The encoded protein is CASSQRLAEVNEQYF.

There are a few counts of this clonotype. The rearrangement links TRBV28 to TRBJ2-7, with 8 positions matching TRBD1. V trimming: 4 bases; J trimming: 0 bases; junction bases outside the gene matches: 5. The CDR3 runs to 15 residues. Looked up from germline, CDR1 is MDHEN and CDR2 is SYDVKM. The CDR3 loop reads CASSYLDRVSYEQYF. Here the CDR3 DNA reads TGTGCCAGCAGTTACTTGGACAGGGTCTCCTACGAGCAGTACTTC.

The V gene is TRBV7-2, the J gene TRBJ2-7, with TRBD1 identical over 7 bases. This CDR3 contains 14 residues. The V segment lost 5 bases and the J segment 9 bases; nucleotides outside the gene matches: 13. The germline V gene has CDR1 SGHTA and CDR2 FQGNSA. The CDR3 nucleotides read TGTGCCAGCAGCCCAACAGGGGCGTCGGCGGTGCAGTACGTC. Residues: CASSPTGASAVQYV.